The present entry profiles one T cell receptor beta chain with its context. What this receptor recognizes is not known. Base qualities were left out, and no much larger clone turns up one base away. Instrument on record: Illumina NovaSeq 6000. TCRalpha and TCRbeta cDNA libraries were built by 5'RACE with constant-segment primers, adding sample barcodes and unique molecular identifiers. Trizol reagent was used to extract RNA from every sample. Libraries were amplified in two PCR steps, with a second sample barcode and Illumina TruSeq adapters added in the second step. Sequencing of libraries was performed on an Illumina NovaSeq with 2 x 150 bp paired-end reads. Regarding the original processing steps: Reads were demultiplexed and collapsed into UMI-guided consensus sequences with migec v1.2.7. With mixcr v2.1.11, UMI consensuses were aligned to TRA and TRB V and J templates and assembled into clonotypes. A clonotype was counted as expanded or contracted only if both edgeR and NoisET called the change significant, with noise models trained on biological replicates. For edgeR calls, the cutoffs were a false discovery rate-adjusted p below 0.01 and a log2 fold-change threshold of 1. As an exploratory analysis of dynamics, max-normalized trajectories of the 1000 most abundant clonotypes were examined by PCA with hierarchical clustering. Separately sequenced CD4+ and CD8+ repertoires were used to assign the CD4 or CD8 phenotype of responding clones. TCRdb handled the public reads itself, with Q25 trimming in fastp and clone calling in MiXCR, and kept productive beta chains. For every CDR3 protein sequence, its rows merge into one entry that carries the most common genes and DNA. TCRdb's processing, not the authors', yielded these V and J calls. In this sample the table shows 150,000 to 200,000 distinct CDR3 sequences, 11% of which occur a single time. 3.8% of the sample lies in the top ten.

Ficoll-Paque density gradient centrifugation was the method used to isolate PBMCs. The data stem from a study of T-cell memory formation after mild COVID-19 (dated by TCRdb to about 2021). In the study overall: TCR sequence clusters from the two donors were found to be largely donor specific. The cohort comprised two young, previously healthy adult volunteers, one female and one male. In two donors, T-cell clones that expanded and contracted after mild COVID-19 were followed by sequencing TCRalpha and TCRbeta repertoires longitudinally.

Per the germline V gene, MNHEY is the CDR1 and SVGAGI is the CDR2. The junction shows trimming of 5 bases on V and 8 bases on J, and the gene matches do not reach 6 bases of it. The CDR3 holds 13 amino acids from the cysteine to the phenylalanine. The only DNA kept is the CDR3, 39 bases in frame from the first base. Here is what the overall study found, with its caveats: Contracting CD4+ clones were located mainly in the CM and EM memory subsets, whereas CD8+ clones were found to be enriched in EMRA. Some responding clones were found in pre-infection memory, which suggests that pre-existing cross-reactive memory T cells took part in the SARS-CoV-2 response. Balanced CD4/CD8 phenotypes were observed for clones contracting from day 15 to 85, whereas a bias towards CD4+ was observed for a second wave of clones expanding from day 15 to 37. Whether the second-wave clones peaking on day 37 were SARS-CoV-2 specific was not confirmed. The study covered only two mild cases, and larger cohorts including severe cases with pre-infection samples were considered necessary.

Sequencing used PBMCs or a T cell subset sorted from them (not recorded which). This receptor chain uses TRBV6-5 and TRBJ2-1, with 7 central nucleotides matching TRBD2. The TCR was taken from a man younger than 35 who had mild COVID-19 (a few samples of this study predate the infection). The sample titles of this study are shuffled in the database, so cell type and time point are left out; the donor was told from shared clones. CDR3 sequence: CASSRTTSHEQFF. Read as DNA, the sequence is TGTGCCAGCAGTCGGACGACTAGCCATGAGCAGTTCTTC.